This passage covers 28 T cell receptor beta chains from one sample sequenced in a study of blood T cell repertoires in COVID-19. The protocol was immunoSEQ multiplex PCR, while the TCRdb copy is restricted to in-frame clones and leaves out a portion. The sample has around 340,000 clones; around 88% are singletons. The sample taken for sequencing was peripheral blood. These receptors came from a woman in her fifties or sixties with COVID-19, enrolled during active disease.

This clone has a single count. This rearrangement joins TRBV2 to TRBJ2-4; 8 nucleotides match TRBD2. V trimming: 8 bases; J trimming: 8 bases; junction bases outside the gene matches: 8. The CDR3 spans 13 residues. Germline V gene sequence: CDR1 SNHLY, CDR2 FYNNEI. The CDR3 sequence: CASARAGADIQYF. In nucleotides, the CDR3 is TGTGCCAGCGCGCGAGCGGGGGCGGACATTCAGTACTTC.

The V call is TRBV5-6, the J call TRBJ2-7, with D maybe TRBD1 (5 bases). The CDR3 is 13 amino acids. The germline V gene encodes CDR1 SGHDT and CDR2 YYEEEE. The V end lost 4 bases, the J end lost 1 base, and 9 bases lay between the germline ends. The CDR3 DNA sequence: TGTGCCAGCAGCCATCAGGGTTCCTACGAGCAGTACTTC. Translated: CASSHQGSYEQYF.

V gene TRBV4-1 combines with J gene TRBJ1-2; 7 bases fit TRBD1. The trim removed 2 bases at V and 4 bases at J, leaving 7 bases unmatched. The CDR3 spans 15 residues. The germline V gene has CDR1 MGHRA and CDR2 YSYEKL. CDR3 DNA: TGCGCCAGCAGCCAAAGGGACAGTGAATTCTATGGCTACACCTTC. The encoded protein is CASSQRDSEFYGYTF.

The gene calls are TRBV11-2 and TRBJ2-5, with 7 bases identical to TRBD2. This CDR3 region has 14 residues. The trim removed 5 bases at V and 3 bases at J, leaving 6 bases unmatched. Germline loops: CDR1 SGHAT, CDR2 FQNNGV. The CDR3 DNA follows: TGTGCCAGCAGCCGCTTGGGGGGGAAAGAGACCCAGTACTTC. It yields the protein CASSRLGGKETQYF.

This clone occurred a few times. The rearrangement joins TRBV7-2 to TRBJ2-7; tentatively, D is TRBD2 (6 bases). The germline gives CDR1 SGHTA, CDR2 FQGNSA. Trimming shortened V by 0 bases and J by 1 base, and 10 bases separated the two germline ends. The CDR3 runs 15 residues. As DNA, the CDR3 is TGTGCCAGCAGCTTAGCCGGTGGGGGGTCCTACGAGCAGTACTTC. Encoded protein: CASSLAGGGSYEQYF.

V is TRBV7-8 and J is TRBJ2-1; 10 positions agree with TRBD2. The CDR3 runs 16 residues. Trimming cost V 5 bases and J 4 bases; bases outside gene matches: 8. The germline V gene encodes CDR1 SGHVS and CDR2 FQNEAQ. CDR3 sequence: CASSTPTAGGYNEQFF. For the CDR3, the DNA is TGTGCCAGCAGCACCCCAACAGCGGGGGGGTACAATGAGCAGTTCTTC.

The chain has TRBV15 and TRBJ1-2; 8 bases map to TRBD1. This CDR3 has 16 amino acids. J gave up 2 bases and V 5 bases, and 10 bases lay outside the gene matches. CDR1 LNHNV and CDR2 YYDKDF come from the germline V gene (reference sequence). Here the CDR3 DNA reads TGTGCCACCAGCGCATTGTCTCAGGGGGCCAACTATGGCTACACCTTC. It codes for CATSALSQGANYGYTF.

The V gene is TRBV5-4, the J gene TRBJ2-3, with D perhaps matching TRBD1 (7 bases). Trimming left V 5 bases short and J 3 bases short, with 13 bases between. Germline lookup yields CDR1 SGHNT and CDR2 YYREEE (reference sequence). The CDR3 covers 14 residues. The CDR3, as DNA: TGTGCCAGCAGATCGGCAGGGGGGACAGATACGCAGTATTTT. This encodes CASRSAGGTDTQYF.

The chain links TRBV6-5 to TRBJ2-7, with D maybe TRBD1 (5 bases). V was pared by 0 bases and J by 6 bases, with 18 bases between. This CDR3 comprises 16 residues. CDR1 MNHEY and CDR2 SVGAGI come from the germline V gene. The DNA of the CDR3 is TGTGCCAGCAGTTACTCGAGTAAACTTCATAGGGGCGAGCAGTACTTC. The encoded protein is CASSYSSKLHRGEQYF.

The chain joins TRBV3-1 (or the pseudogene TRBV3-2) to TRBJ1-1; a possible D gene is TRBD1 (5 bases). Germline V CDR1 and CDR2: LGHDT, YNNKEL (reference sequence). V lost 2 bases and J lost 3, with 13 bases in between. The CDR3 runs to 15 residues. The CDR3 is CASSQSHWGDTEAFF. CDR3 in DNA: TGTGCCAGCAGCCAATCCCACTGGGGGGACACTGAAGCTTTCTTT.

CDR3 amino acids: CASSIWDRGTSTGYTF. The CDR3 DNA reads as TGTGCCAGCAGCATTTGGGACAGGGGGACATCTACTGGCTACACCTTC. The chain couples TRBV7-8 to TRBJ1-2; TRBD1 matches at 11 bases. Germline CDR1 SGHVS, CDR2 FQNEAQ. Unmatched junction bases numbered 12, after V lost 5 bases and J lost 7 bases. The CDR3 runs to 16 residues.

J is TRBJ1-5 and V is TRBV30, with D maybe TRBD1 (6 bases). Germline CDR1 reads GTSNPN; CDR2 reads SVGIG (reference sequence). Trimming removed 7 bases at V and 0 bases at J, with 10 bases between. There are 13 residues in the CDR3. DNA for the CDR3: TGTGCCTATGGACAGAATAGCAATCAGCCCCAGCATTTT. This sequence encodes CAYGQNSNQPQHF.

This sequence joins TRBV4-1 and TRBJ2-5; 10 bases are a match to TRBD2. This CDR3 comprises 15 residues. CDR1 MGHRA and CDR2 YSYEKL come from the germline V gene. The trim removed 2 bases at V and 5 bases at J, leaving 5 bases unmatched. For the CDR3, the DNA is TGCGCCAGCAGCCAAACTAGCGGGGAAAGGGAGACCCAGTACTTC. It is translated as CASSQTSGERETQYF.

This clone is a singleton in its sample. The gene calls are TRBV12-3 or TRBV12-4 and TRBJ1-2; D is unclear. V lost 6 bases and J 4 bases, leaving 12 bases between the germline ends. The CDR3 has 13 residues. The CDR3 nucleotides read TGTGCCAGCAGCTTTACAGTTTCCTATGGCTACACCTTC. Its translation is CASSFTVSYGYTF.

The chain combines TRBV27 with TRBJ1-2; D remains unclear. This CDR3 region has 14 residues. Trimming took off 2 bases at V and 8 bases at J, with 15 bases between the two ends. Germline CDR1 reads MNHEY; CDR2 reads SMNVEV (reference sequence). In nucleotides, the CDR3 is TGTGCCAGCAGTTTACGCAGACACGGGAAGGGCTACACCTTC. This translates into CASSLRRHGKGYTF.

The chain recombines TRBV19 with TRBJ1-1; the D is unclear. The CDR3 is 12 residues long. The V gene lost 5 bases and the J gene lost 1 base, with 5 bases spanning the gap. Germline V gives CDR1 LNHDA, CDR2 SQIVND (reference sequence). This CDR3 is CASSWPNTEAFF. In nucleotides, the CDR3 is TGTGCCAGTAGTTGGCCGAACACTGAAGCTTTCTTT.

This clone was recorded only once. The V gene is TRBV5-4, the J gene TRBJ2-7; 8 bases agree with TRBD1. This CDR3 has 14 residues. Germline CDR1 SGHNT, CDR2 YYREEE (reference sequence). V lost 4 bases, J lost 4 bases, and 7 bases stayed unmatched. CDR3 DNA: TGTGCCAGCAGCCCATCAGGGGGCTCGTACGAGCAGTACTTC. Its translation: CASSPSGGSYEQYF.

This clone was seen a handful of times. The identical CDR3 is also encoded by other nucleotide sequences in the sample. The chain combines TRBV5-4 with TRBJ2-7; 8 bases agree with TRBD1. Germline V gene data show CDR1 as SGHNT and CDR2 as YYREEE (reference sequence). V dropped 0 bases and J dropped 2; count of bases not matched to a gene: 7. The CDR3 is 16 residues long. The CDR3 is CASSLGGTGGTYEQYF. CDR3 coding DNA: TGTGCCAGCAGCTTGGGGGGCACAGGGGGGACCTACGAGCAGTACTTC.

The rearrangement links TRBV12-3 or TRBV12-4 to TRBJ1-5; weak D call: TRBD1 (5 bases). The CDR3 contains 13 residues. Between the trimmed V and J ends, which lost 7 bases and 3 bases, there was a span of 10 bases. The CDR3 is CASTRDYNQPQHF. DNA of the CDR3: TGTGCCAGCACCCGGGACTACAATCAGCCCCAGCATTTT.

The chain carries TRBV30 and TRBJ2-3, with TRBD2 as a possible D gene (6 bases). V lost 1 base and J lost 4, with 9 bases in between. There are 13 residues in the CDR3. CDR1 GTSNPN and CDR2 SVGIG come from the germline V gene (reference sequence). CDR3 sequence reads: CAWSEAGSDTQYF. The CDR3 region has the DNA TGTGCCTGGAGTGAAGCGGGCTCAGATACGCAGTATTTT.

The chain couples TRBV2 to TRBJ2-7, with TRBD1 matching 8 bases. Germline CDR1 is SNHLY and CDR2 is FYNNEI. CDR3 length equals 12 residues. V lost 6 bases to trimming and J lost 5 bases; unmatched junction nucleotides: 3. This CDR3 reads CASRPDRDEQYF. Here the CDR3 DNA reads TGTGCCAGCAGGCCGGACAGGGACGAGCAGTACTTC. Full variable domain (remainder filled in from reference TRBV2 and TRBJ2-7): EPEVTQTPSHQVTQMGQEVILRCVPISNHLYFYWYRQILGQKVEFLVSFYNNEISEKSEIFDDQFSVERPDGSNFTLKIRSTKLEDSAMYFCASRPDRDEQYFGPGTRLTVT.

V usage is TRBV4-3 and J usage is TRBJ2-7, with D possibly being TRBD2 (6 bases). Deletions cut 4 bases from V and 2 bases from J, with 18 bases between. The CDR3 runs to 16 residues. The germline gives CDR1 LGHNA, CDR2 YSLEER. The CDR3 region is CASSRSVAWGAYEQYF. CDR3 bases: TGCGCCAGCAGCCGCTCGGTTGCATGGGGGGCCTACGAGCAGTACTTC.

The V gene is TRBV7-3, the J gene TRBJ1-2, with 10 nucleotides matching TRBD1. In germline, CDR1 is SGHTA, CDR2 FQGTGA. The J segment lost 8 bases and the V segment lost 5 bases, leaving 14 bases of the junction unmatched. This CDR3 is built from 16 residues. Here the CDR3 DNA reads TGTGCCAGCAGCCCAGGTCCCGACAGGGGGCTTTACGGCTACACCTTC. Translated: CASSPGPDRGLYGYTF.

The chain employs TRBV6-2 or TRBV6-3 and TRBJ1-1, with unresolved D. The CDR3 extends over 14 amino acids. Trimming cost V 0 bases and J 2 bases, with 7 bases left between them. Per germline, CDR1 MNHEY and CDR2 SVGEGT. The CDR3 DNA follows: TGTGCCAGCAGTTACTCTGTCCTAAACACTGAAGCTTTCTTT. It encodes CASSYSVLNTEAFF.

The chain links TRBV5-5 to TRBJ1-6; D unclear. Trimming removed 1 base at V and 9 bases at J, with 5 bases between. The length of the CDR3 is 12 residues. Germline CDR1 and CDR2: SGHKS and YYEKEE (reference sequence). The CDR3 reads CASSLSGSPLHF. The CDR3 bases are TGTGCCAGCAGCTTGTCAGGTTCACCCCTCCACTTT.

This chain joins TRBV4-3 and TRBJ2-7, with 8 bases aligning to TRBD2. After removal of 4 bases from V and 3 bases from J, the junction contained 8 bases not matched to a gene. This CDR3 has 15 amino acids. From germline, CDR1 is LGHNA and CDR2 YSLEER. CDR3 coding DNA: TGCGCCAGCAGCCCTGGCGGGACTAGAGTCTACGAGCAGTACTTC. Residues: CASSPGGTRVYEQYF.

The chain uses TRBV28 and TRBJ2-7; 7 positions agree with TRBD1. CDR1 MDHEN and CDR2 SYDVKM come from the germline V gene. J lost 1 base, V lost 4 bases, and 1 base had no gene match. This CDR3 is 13 amino acids long. The CDR3 nucleotides are TGTGCCAGCAGTTCGGGACAGTCCTACGAGCAGTACTTC. Amino acid sequence: CASSSGQSYEQYF.

The chain has TRBV28 and TRBJ1-5; 9 nucleotides match TRBD1. Trimming took 7 bases from V and 9 from J; bases not matched to a gene: 7. Germline lookup yields CDR1 MDHEN and CDR2 SYDVKM. The CDR3 is made up of 13 amino acids. CDR3 protein: CASTRTGDRPQHF. CDR3 sequence (DNA): TGTGCCAGCACCCGGACAGGGGATCGGCCCCAGCATTTT.